A single sample gave rise to the 22 T cell receptor beta chains below, sequenced in a study of blood T cell repertoires in COVID-19. The table came from immunoSEQ multiplex PCR; TCRdb's copy has only in-frame clones and leaves some out. The sample contains over 150,000 clones, around 87% of which appear only once. Sequenced material: peripheral blood. The receptors were gathered from a woman aged 80 or older with COVID-19, enrolled during active disease.

This clone is labeled medium-sized. The rearrangement links TRBV4-1 to TRBJ1-3; 9 bases line up with TRBD1. The CDR3 spans 15 residues. With 0 bases clipped from V and 7 bases from J, the junction kept 4 bases outside the gene matches. CDR1 is MGHRA, CDR2 YSYEKL, per germline. The CDR3 nucleotides read TGCGCCAGCAGCCAAGAAACAGGGGGCATTAACACCATATATTTT. Translating it yields CASSQETGGINTIYF.

The chain links TRBV11-3 to TRBJ2-3, with 10 bases matching TRBD2. The germline gives CDR1 SGHNT, CDR2 YENEEA. Trimming cost V 5 bases and J 0 bases; bases outside gene matches: 8. The CDR3 is made up of 17 amino acids. The CDR3 loop is CASSPGTSVTSTDTQYF. CDR3 in DNA: TGTGCCAGCAGCCCTGGGACTAGCGTTACTAGCACAGATACGCAGTATTTT.

About this clone: One junction end disagrees with the germline gene, perhaps due to a read error. The genes are TRBV28 and TRBJ1-2; D might be TRBD1 (6 bases). This CDR3 spans 13 amino acids. Germline V CDR1 and CDR2: MDHEN, SYDVKM. CDR3 region: CASSPDRYKGCTF. The CDR3 DNA reads TGTGCCAGCAGTCCGGACAGATATAAGGGCTGCACCTTC.

The CDR3 DNA sequence: TGTGCCAGCAGCTTTCAAGCGGGCTCCTCCTACAATGAGCAGTTCTTC. Translation: CASSFQAGSSYNEQFF. This chain connects TRBV5-6 to TRBJ2-1; the D gene is possibly TRBD2 (6 bases). CDR3 length: 16 residues. Germline-derived CDR1 and CDR2 are SGHDT and YYEEEE. V lost 2 bases to trimming and J lost 0 bases, with 12 bases between them.

The J gene is TRBJ2-2, the V gene TRBV19; D is unresolved. The CDR3 runs to 12 residues. The ends were cut back, 6 bases at V and 5 bases at J, with 7 bases in the middle. Germline CDR1 and CDR2: LNHDA and SQIVND (reference sequence). CDR3 amino acids: CASSYETGELFF. The DNA of the CDR3 is TGTGCCAGTAGCTACGAAACCGGGGAGCTGTTTTTT.

The rearrangement uses TRBV3-1 (or the pseudogene TRBV3-2) and TRBJ2-6, with 11 positions matching TRBD1. The CDR3 totals 17 residues. Per germline, CDR1 LGHDT and CDR2 YNNKEL (reference sequence). Losses at the gene ends were 5 bases for V and 1 base for J; bases not matched to a gene: 4. The CDR3 DNA follows: TGTGCCAGCAGCTCCGGACAGGGGGCATCTGGGGCCAACGTCCTGACTTTC. It codes for CASSSGQGASGANVLTF.

This sequence joins TRBV7-2 and TRBJ2-7; D is unresolved. The CDR3 totals 13 residues. The V and J ends lost 5 bases and 3 bases respectively, with 11 bases between them. Germline CDR1 reads SGHTA; CDR2 reads FQGNSA. CDR3: CASSPSNGYEQYF. CDR3 nucleotide sequence: TGTGCCAGCAGCCCAAGTAACGGCTACGAGCAGTACTTC.

This clone was counted once. The rearrangement links TRBV5-1 to TRBJ2-7, with 8 bases identical to TRBD2. This CDR3 has 14 amino acids. The germline CDR1 and CDR2 sequences are SGHRS and YFSETQ. Losses at the gene ends were 5 bases for V and 3 bases for J; bases not matched to a gene: 7. The CDR3 DNA follows: TGCGCCAGCAGGAGCGGGAGAGGCGTCTACGAGCAGTACTTC. Amino acids: CASRSGRGVYEQYF.

This chain joins TRBV6-2 or TRBV6-3 and TRBJ2-1; D unclear. There are 15 residues in the CDR3. Trimming removed 2 bases at V and 6 bases at J, with 14 bases between. Per germline, CDR1 MNHEY and CDR2 SVGEGT. The CDR3 region has the DNA TGTGCCAGCAGTTACACCCCCACCAGTGTCAATGAGCAGTTCTTC. This gives the protein CASSYTPTSVNEQFF.

This chain uses TRBV25-1 with TRBJ1-2; 8 bases are a match to TRBD1. This CDR3 comprises 14 residues. The germline CDR1 and CDR2 sequences are MGHDK and SYGVNS. Unmatched junction bases numbered 5, after V lost 4 bases and J lost 4 bases. This CDR3 is CASSAGQGSYGYTF. CDR3 sequence (DNA): TGTGCCAGCAGTGCCGGACAGGGAAGCTATGGCTACACCTTC.

The chain combines TRBV28 with TRBJ2-5; TRBD2 aligns across 7 bases. This CDR3 comprises 16 residues. Germline CDR1 is MDHEN and CDR2 is SYDVKM. The junction had 7 bases not matched to a gene; V was cut back by 2 bases and J by 1 base. CDR3 nucleotides: TGTGCCAGCAGTTTAACGGGGGGAGGTGGCCAAGAGACCCAGTACTTC. This encodes CASSLTGGGGQETQYF.

This chain links TRBV5-4 with TRBJ1-1, with 7 positions matching TRBD1. With V trimmed by 0 bases and J by 3 bases, 2 bases remained unmatched. This CDR3 contains 14 residues. The germline CDR1 and CDR2 sequences are SGHNT and YYREEE (reference sequence). The CDR3, as DNA: TGTGCCAGCAGCTTGGCCGGGACAGACACTGAAGCTTTCTTT. It yields the protein CASSLAGTDTEAFF.

This clone was observed once. The chain couples TRBV9 to TRBJ1-3, with 8 positions matching TRBD1. V was pared by 0 bases and J by 0 bases, with 5 bases of the junction left unmatched. CDR3 length equals 17 residues. Germline values: CDR1 SGDLS, CDR2 YYNGEE. The chain's CDR3 is CASSVGTGPSSGNTIYF. The CDR3 DNA sequence: TGTGCCAGCAGCGTAGGGACAGGGCCTAGCTCTGGAAACACCATATATTTT. Together with reference TRBV9 and TRBJ1-3, the CDR3 gives the full variable domain: DSGVTQTPKHLITATGQRVTLRCSPRSGDLSVYWYQQSLDQGLQFLIQYYNGEERAKGNILERFSAQQFPDLHSELNLSSLELGDSALYFCASSVGTGPSSGNTIYFGEGSWLTVV.

The V call is TRBV9, the J call TRBJ1-2; 7 nucleotides line up with TRBD1. The V gene end was trimmed by 0 bases and the J gene end by 4 bases; junction bases not matched to a gene: 6. This CDR3 has 15 residues. Germline CDR1 reads SGDLS; CDR2 reads YYNGEE. Written as DNA, the CDR3 is TGTGCCAGCAGCGTAGGGACCGGGACAGCCTATGGCTACACCTTC. Its protein product is CASSVGTGTAYGYTF.

The chain is built from TRBV4-2 and TRBJ2-7; a possible D gene is TRBD2 (6 bases). V lost 4 bases, J lost 6 bases, and 22 bases lay in between. The germline CDR1 and CDR2 sequences are LGHNA and YNFKEQ. This CDR3 spans 16 amino acids. The CDR3 spells CASSLARGDSTAEQYF. Written as DNA, the CDR3 is TGTGCCAGCAGCCTCGCGAGAGGGGACTCCACCGCCGAGCAGTACTTC.

The genes are TRBV5-1 and TRBJ1-1, with 8 bases that match TRBD1. The CDR3 is 14 amino acids. With V trimmed by 3 bases and J by 2 bases, 3 bases remained unmatched. CDR1 is SGHRS, CDR2 YFSETQ, per germline. CDR3 DNA: TGCGCCAGCAGCTCTGGGACAGGTAACACTGAAGCTTTCTTT. Its protein product is CASSSGTGNTEAFF.

This clone was counted a single time. The chain links TRBV5-4 to TRBJ1-6, with D perhaps matching TRBD1 (5 bases). CDR1 is SGHNT and CDR2 is YYREEE in the germline V gene (reference sequence). The CDR3 length is 15 residues. V was cut by 4 bases and J by 7 bases, with 15 bases left in between. The CDR3 loop reads CASSMGDSLNSPLHF. The DNA for the CDR3 is TGTGCCAGCAGCATGGGAGACAGCTTAAATTCACCCCTCCACTTT.

The chain joins TRBV15 to TRBJ2-2; TRBD1 aligns across 10 bases. V was clipped by 2 bases and J by 4 bases; unmatched bases: 7. Germline V lookup: CDR1 LNHNV, CDR2 YYDKDF (reference sequence). This CDR3 comprises 17 residues. The CDR3 spells CATSRIPGQGSTGELFF. CDR3 in DNA: TGTGCCACCAGCAGAATCCCGGGACAGGGGAGCACCGGGGAGCTGTTTTTT.

This chain uses TRBV10-3 with TRBJ1-2, with 8 bases that match TRBD1. There are 14 residues in the CDR3. Germline lookup yields CDR1 ENHRY and CDR2 SYGVKD. After removal of 10 bases from V and 2 bases from J, the junction contained 9 bases not matched to a gene. The CDR3: CATDSAGGNYGYTF. In nucleotides, the CDR3 is TGTGCCACCGACTCTGCAGGGGGCAACTATGGCTACACCTTC.

V is TRBV7-2 and J is TRBJ2-1; 12 nucleotides line up with TRBD2. The germline gives CDR1 SGHTA, CDR2 FQGNSA. This CDR3 is built from 15 residues. V lost 5 bases to trimming and J lost 8 bases; unmatched junction nucleotides: 7. For the CDR3, the DNA is TGTGCCAGCAGCCTTACTAGCGGGAGGAAGGATGAGCAGTTCTTC. Translating it yields CASSLTSGRKDEQFF.

The chain links TRBV6-5 to TRBJ1-1; D is undetermined. V was cut by 0 bases and J by 3 bases, with 5 bases left in between. In germline, CDR1 is MNHEY, CDR2 SVGAGI. The CDR3 runs 13 residues. The CDR3 bases are TGTGCCAGCAGTTACTCGGCGGACACTGAAGCTTTCTTT. Amino acids: CASSYSADTEAFF.

The chain has TRBV7-9 and TRBJ2-5; 15 bases agree with TRBD2. Trimming at V came to 6 bases and at J to 5 bases, leaving 10 bases not matched to a gene. Looked up from germline, CDR1 is SEHNR and CDR2 is FQNEAQ (reference sequence). The CDR3 has 17 residues. The CDR3 loop is CASRSGLAGGGPETQYF. CDR3 DNA: TGTGCCAGCAGATCGGGACTAGCGGGAGGAGGACCGGAGACCCAGTACTTC.